This entry features one T cell receptor beta chain sequence. This receptor's antigen is unknown. A single base separates this from a much larger clone, so it may be a read error. The CDR3 has 16 amino acids, counting the end cysteine and phenylalanine. CDR3 DNA only is kept here, 48 bases in frame from base 1. CDR1 LNHNV and CDR2 YYDKDF are derived from the germline V gene (reference sequence). Trimming at the junction amounts to 5 bases on V and 5 bases on J, and the germline ends lie 22 bases apart. CD4+ T cells collected through bronchoalveolar lavage were the source used for profiling TCR repertoires. The sample comes from a study of lung T cells in sarcoidosis with Löfgren's syndrome (dated by TCRdb to about 2017). About the study as a whole: Sarcoidosis was characterized as a granulomatous, predominantly pulmonary disease marked by accumulation of CD4+ T cells in bronchoalveolar lavage fluid. The repertoire analyses centered on Lofgren's syndrome patients.

TCRdb lists the instrument as Illumina MiSeq. TCRdb reanalyzed the raw reads on its own, using fastp at Q25 for trimming and MiXCR for clone calling, and kept in-frame beta chains. Rows are combined by CDR3 protein, so each entry shows the most common genes and DNA. Within this sample are some 19,000 distinct CDR3 sequences, with roughly a fifth of them counted one time only. The biggest ten clones account for 0.7% to 0.9% of the sample. Paper-wide results and their limitations: Recognition of a sarcoidosis-associated antigen was only suggested, and the antigen itself remained putative and was not identified. Sharing of TRAV12-1 and TRBV2 CDR3 motifs among multiple Lofgren's syndrome patients was reported, suggesting public CD4+ TCR repertoires. When alphabeta pairing was analyzed, TRAV12-1 tended to pair preferentially with TRBV2, and the resulting paired TCRs displayed CDR3 homology. Compared with control subjects, Lofgren's syndrome patients reportedly showed the greatest expansion in the V gene segments TRAV12-1 and TRBV2.

Material for sequencing was CD4+ T cells from bronchoalveolar lavage. The chain is encoded by TRBV15 joined to TRBJ2-7; TRBD1 is possibly the D segment (6 matching bases). The receptor comes from a human donor with sarcoidosis (Löfgren's syndrome or another form), or a control subject (not recorded which). The CDR3 reads CATSRNAQGFGDEQYF. The DNA sequence follows: TGTGCCACCAGCCGAAACGCTCAGGGGTTTGGCGACGAGCAGTACTTC.